The present TCR beta chain was sequenced within a study of beta chain features in type 1 diabetes. Every single donor gave one heparinised blood draw, and these averaged around 0.12 L. The purity of all sorted populations exceeded 95%. The V gene end was trimmed by 5 bases and the J gene end by 8 bases; junction bases not matched to a gene: 4. The CDR3 sequence is 12 residues long. Germline lookup yields CDR1 MDHEN and CDR2 SYDVKM. As every portion of the isolated RNA was reverse transcribed, the sequencing read expressed TCRB transcripts. The method was immunoSEQ multiplex PCR; TCRdb's version includes in-frame clones alone and lacks a portion of them. The sample includes 310,000 or so clones, approximately 16% of them seen just once. This clone was seen a handful of times. Its antigen remains unidentified. Study-wide findings and caveats: All four CD4+ subsets from Type 1 diabetes patients carried moderately but significantly shorter TCRB CDR3s. HLA effects on TCRB rearrangement stayed unresolved here. It was among patients, rather than healthy donors, that naive, central memory and Treg TCRB repertoires appeared more similar.

The specimen was naive CD4+ T cells from blood. The genes are TRBV28 and TRBJ2-3; 7 bases are shared with TRBD2. This TCR came from a man younger than 35 with type 1 diabetes. DNA of the CDR3: TGTGCCAGCAGTCCTATAGCGGGTACGCAGTATTTT. It is translated as CASSPIAGTQYF.